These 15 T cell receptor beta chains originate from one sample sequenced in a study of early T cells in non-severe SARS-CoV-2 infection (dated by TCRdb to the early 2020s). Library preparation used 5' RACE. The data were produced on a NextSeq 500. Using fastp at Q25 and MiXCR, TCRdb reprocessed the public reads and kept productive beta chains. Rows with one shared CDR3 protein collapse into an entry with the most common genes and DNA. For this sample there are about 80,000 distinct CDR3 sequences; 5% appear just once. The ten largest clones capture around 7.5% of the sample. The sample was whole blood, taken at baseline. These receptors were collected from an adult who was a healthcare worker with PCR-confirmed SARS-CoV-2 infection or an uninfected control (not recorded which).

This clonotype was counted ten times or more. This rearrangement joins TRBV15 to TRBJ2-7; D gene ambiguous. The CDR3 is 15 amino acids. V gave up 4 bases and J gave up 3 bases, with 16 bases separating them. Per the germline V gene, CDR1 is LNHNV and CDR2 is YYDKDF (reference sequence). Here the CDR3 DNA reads TGTGCCACCAGCACTACCCGGACCGACTTCTACGAGCAGTACTTC. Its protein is CATSTTRTDFYEQYF.

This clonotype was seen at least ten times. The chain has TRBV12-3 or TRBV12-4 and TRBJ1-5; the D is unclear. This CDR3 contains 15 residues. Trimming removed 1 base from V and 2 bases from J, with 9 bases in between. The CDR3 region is CASSLGLEGNQPQHF. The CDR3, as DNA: TGTGCCAGCAGTTTAGGACTTGAGGGCAATCAGCCCCAGCATTTT.

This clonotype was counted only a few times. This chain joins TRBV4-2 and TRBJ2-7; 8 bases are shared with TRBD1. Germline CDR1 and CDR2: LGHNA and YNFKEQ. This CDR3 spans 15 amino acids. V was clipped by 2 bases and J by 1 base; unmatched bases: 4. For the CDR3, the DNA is TGTGCCAGCAGCCAACCGACAGGGGTATCCTACGAGCAGTACTTC. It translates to CASSQPTGVSYEQYF.

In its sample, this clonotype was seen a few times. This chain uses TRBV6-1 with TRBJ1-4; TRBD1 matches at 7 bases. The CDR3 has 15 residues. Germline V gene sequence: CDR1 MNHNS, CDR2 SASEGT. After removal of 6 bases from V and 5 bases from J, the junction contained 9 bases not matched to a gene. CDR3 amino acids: CASRVGQRLNEKLFF. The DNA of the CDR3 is TGTGCCAGCAGGGTGGGACAGCGCTTAAATGAAAAACTGTTTTTT.

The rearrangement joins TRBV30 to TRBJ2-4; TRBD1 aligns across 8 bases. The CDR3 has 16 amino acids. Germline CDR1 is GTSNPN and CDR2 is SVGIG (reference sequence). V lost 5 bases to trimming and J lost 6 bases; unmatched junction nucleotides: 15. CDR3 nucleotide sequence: TGTGCCTGGGGAACCGGACAGGGATTGAGAGGAAACATTCAGTACTTC. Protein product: CAWGTGQGLRGNIQYF.

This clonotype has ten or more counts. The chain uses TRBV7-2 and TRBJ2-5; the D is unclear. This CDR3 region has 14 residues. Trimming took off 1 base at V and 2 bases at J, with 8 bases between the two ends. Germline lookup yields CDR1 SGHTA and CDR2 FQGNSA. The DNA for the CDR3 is TGTGCCAGCAGCTTAGTTCTGACTCAAGAGACCCAGTACTTC. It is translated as CASSLVLTQETQYF. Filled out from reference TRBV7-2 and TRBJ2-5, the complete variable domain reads GAGVSQSPSNKVTEKGKDVELRCDPISGHTALYWYRQSLGQGLEFLIYFQGNSAPDKSGLPSDRFSAERTGGSVSTLTIQRTQQEDSAVYLCASSLVLTQETQYFGPGTRLLVL.

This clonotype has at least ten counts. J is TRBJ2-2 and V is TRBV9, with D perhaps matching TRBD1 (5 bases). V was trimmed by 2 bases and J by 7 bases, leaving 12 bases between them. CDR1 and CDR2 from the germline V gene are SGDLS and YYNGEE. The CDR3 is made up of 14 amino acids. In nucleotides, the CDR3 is TGTGCCAGCAGCGTCGGCAGGGCTGGCGGGGAGCTGTTTTTT. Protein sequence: CASSVGRAGGELFF.

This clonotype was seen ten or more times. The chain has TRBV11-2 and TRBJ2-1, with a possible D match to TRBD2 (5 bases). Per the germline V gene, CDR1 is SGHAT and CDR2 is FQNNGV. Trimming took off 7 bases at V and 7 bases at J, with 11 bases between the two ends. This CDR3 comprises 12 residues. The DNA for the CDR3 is TGTGCCAGCACCCGGACGGGGAATGAGCAGTTCTTC. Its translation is CASTRTGNEQFF.

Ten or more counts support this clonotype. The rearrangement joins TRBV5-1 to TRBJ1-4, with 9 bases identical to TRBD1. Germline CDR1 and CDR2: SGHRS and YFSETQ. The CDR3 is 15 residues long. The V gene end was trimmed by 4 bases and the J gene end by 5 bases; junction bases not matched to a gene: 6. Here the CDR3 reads CASSQGQGQNEKLFF. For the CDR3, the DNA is TGCGCCAGCAGCCAAGGACAGGGGCAAAATGAAAAACTGTTTTTT.

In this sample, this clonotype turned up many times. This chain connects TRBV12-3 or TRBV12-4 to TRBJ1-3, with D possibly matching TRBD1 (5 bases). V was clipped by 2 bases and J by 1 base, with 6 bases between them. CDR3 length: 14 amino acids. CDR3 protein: CASSLRGSGNTIYF. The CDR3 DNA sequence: TGTGCCAGCAGTTTACGGGGGTCTGGAAACACCATATATTTT.

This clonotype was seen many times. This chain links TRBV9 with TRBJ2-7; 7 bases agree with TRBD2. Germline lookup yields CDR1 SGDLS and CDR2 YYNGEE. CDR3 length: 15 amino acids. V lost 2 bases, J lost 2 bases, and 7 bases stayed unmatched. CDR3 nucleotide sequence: TGTGCCAGCAGCGTCAGTAGCGGGCCGACCTACGAGCAGTACTTC. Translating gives CASSVSSGPTYEQYF.

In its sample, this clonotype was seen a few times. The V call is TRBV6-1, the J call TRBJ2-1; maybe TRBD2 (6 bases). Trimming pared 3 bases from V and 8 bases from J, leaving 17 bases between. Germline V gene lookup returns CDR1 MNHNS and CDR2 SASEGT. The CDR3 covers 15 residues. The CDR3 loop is CASSDPGRYKDEQFF. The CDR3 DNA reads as TGTGCCAGCAGTGATCCAGGGAGGTACAAGGATGAGCAGTTCTTC.

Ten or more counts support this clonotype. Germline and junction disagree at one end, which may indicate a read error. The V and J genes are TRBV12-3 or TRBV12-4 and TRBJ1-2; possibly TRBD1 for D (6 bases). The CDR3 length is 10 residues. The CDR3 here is CASSPWGGSF. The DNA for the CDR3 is TGTGCCAGCAGTCCGTGGGGGGGCTCCTTC.

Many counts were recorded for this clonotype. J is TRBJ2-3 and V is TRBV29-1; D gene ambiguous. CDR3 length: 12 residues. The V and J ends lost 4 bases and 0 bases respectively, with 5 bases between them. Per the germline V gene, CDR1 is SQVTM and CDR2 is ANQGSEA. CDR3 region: CSVGPSTDTQYF. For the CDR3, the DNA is TGCAGCGTTGGGCCTAGCACAGATACGCAGTATTTT.

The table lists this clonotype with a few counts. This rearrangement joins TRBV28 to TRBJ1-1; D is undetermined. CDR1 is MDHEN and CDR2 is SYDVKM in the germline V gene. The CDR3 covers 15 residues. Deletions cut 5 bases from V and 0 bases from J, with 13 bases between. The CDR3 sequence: CASSPSGGLNTEAFF. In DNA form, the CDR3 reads TGTGCCAGCAGTCCTTCGGGAGGACTGAACACTGAAGCTTTCTTT.